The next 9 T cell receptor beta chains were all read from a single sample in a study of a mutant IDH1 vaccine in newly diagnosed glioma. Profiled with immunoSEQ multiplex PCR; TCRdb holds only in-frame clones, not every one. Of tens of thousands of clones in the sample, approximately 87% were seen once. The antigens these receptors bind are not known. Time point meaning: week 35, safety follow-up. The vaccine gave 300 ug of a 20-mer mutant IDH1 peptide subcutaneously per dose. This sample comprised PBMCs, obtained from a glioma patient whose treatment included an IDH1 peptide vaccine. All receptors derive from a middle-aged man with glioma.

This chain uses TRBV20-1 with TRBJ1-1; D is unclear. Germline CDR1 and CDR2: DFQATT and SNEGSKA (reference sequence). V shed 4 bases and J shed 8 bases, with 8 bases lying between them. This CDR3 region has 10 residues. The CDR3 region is CSANLVEAFF. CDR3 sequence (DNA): TGCAGTGCTAACCTGGTCGAAGCTTTCTTT.

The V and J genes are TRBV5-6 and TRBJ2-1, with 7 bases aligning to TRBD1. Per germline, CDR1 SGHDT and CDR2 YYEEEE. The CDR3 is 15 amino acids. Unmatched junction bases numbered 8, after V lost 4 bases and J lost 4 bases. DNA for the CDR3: TGTGCCAGCAGCCAACAGGGGAGCCCGTACAATGAGCAGTTCTTC. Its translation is CASSQQGSPYNEQFF. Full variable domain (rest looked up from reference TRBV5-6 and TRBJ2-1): DAGVTQSPTHLIKTRGQQVTLRCSPKSGHDTVSWYQQALGQGPQFIFQYYEEEERQRGNFPDRFSGHQFPNYSSELNVNALLLGDSALYLCASSQQGSPYNEQFFGPGTRLTVL.

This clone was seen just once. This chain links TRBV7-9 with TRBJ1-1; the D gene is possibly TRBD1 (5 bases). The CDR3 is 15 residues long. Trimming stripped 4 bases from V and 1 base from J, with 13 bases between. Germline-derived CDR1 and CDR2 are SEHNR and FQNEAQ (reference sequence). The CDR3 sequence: CASSSVTVTNTEAFF. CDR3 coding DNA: TGTGCCAGCAGCTCAGTGACAGTAACGAACACTGAAGCTTTCTTT.

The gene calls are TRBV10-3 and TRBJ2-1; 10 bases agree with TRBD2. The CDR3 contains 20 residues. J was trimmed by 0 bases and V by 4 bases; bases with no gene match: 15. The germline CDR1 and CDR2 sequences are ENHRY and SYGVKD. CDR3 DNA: TGTGCCATCAGTGGGGCTGGGGGACTAGCGCCTCAAAGCTCCTACAATGAGCAGTTCTTC. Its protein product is CAISGAGGLAPQSSYNEQFF.

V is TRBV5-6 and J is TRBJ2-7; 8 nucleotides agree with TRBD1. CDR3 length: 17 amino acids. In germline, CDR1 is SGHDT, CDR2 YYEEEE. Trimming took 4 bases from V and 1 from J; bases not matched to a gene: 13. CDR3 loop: CASSPRGRTGISYEQYF. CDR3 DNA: TGTGCCAGCAGCCCACGTGGTAGGACAGGGATATCCTACGAGCAGTACTTC.

The CDR3 region has the DNA TGTGCCAGCAGCTTGGGAGGGGGCGTGAACACCGGGGAGCTGTTTTTT. This encodes CASSLGGGVNTGELFF. The rearrangement joins TRBV5-5 to TRBJ2-2, with TRBD1 identical over 7 bases. Looked up from germline, CDR1 is SGHKS and CDR2 is YYEKEE (reference sequence). The CDR3 totals 16 residues. V gave up 0 bases and J gave up 1 base; unmatched junction bases: 3.

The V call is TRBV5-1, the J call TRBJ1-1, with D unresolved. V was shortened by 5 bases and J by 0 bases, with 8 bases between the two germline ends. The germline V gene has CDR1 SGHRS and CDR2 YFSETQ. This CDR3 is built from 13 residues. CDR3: CASSIGLNTEAFF. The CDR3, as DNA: TGCGCCAGCAGTATAGGCTTGAACACTGAAGCTTTCTTT.

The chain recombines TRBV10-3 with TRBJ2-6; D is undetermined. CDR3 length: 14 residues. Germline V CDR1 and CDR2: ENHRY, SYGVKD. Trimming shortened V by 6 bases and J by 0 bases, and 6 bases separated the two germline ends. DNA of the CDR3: TGTGCCATCAGGAGCAGCTCTGGGGCCAACGTCCTGACTTTC. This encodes CAIRSSSGANVLTF.

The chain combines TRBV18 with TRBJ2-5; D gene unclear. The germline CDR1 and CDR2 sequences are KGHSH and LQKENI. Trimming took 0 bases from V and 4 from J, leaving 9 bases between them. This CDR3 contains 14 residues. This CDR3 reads CASSPPTFRETQYF. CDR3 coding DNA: TGTGCCAGCTCACCACCGACGTTTCGAGAGACCCAGTACTTC.